The next 19 T cell receptor beta chains were all read from a single sample in a study of cytomegalovirus exposure and HLA in healthy donors. Amplification used 60 Vbeta primers and 13 Jbeta primers. Generated by immunoSEQ multiplex PCR, the TCRdb table keeps only in-frame clones and is missing some. This sample has under 200,000 clones; around 75% occur once, and the top ten carry less than 5.5%. Sequences were obtained from PBMCs. All receptors come from a male donor in good health and CMV-seronegative.

This chain connects TRBV9 to TRBJ2-7, with a tentative D call TRBD1 (6 bases). The germline V and J ends were trimmed by 1 base and 3 bases, with 11 bases remaining between them. The CDR3 runs to 14 residues. Germline-derived CDR1 and CDR2 are SGDLS and YYNGEE. In DNA form, the CDR3 reads TGTGCCAGCAGCGTACAGGGGAGTAGCTACGAGCAGTACTTC. Its protein product is CASSVQGSSYEQYF.

The chain couples TRBV5-1 to TRBJ2-5; D possibly corresponds to TRBD2 (6 bases). The germline CDR1 and CDR2 sequences are SGHRS and YFSETQ. With 1 base removed from V and 5 bases from J, the gap between germline ends came to 21 bases. This CDR3 is built from 17 residues. CDR3 bases: TGCGCCAGCAGCTTGAGACCACTAGCCGAAATCTTGGAGACCCAGTACTTC. Protein sequence: CASSLRPLAEILETQYF.

V gene TRBV5-1 combines with J gene TRBJ1-2; D remains unclear. CDR3 size: 11 residues. V gave up 5 bases and J gave up 2 bases, with 4 bases separating them. Germline CDR1 and CDR2: SGHRS and YFSETQ. The CDR3 DNA sequence: TGCGCCAGCAGATCAAACTATGGCTACACCTTC. This translates into CASRSNYGYTF.

This chain uses TRBV7-9 with TRBJ1-3; TRBD1 matches 7 bases. The junction had 4 bases not matched to a gene; V was cut back by 7 bases and J by 1 base. Germline assignment: CDR1 SEHNR and CDR2 FQNEAQ (reference sequence). The CDR3 length is 14 residues. This chain's CDR3 is CASNDRESGNTIYF. The CDR3 DNA is TGTGCCAGCAACGACAGGGAATCTGGAAACACCATATATTTT.

This clone has only a few counts. The CDR3 spells CASRDGQGRDQPQHF. The CDR3 region has the DNA TGTGCCAGCAGGGACGGACAGGGCCGGGATCAGCCCCAGCATTTT. The chain employs TRBV28 and TRBJ1-5; 8 bases match TRBD1. The ends lost 6 bases at V and 5 bases at J; junction bases unmatched: 9. The CDR3 covers 15 residues. CDR1 and CDR2 from the germline V gene are MDHEN and SYDVKM. The full variable domain, in which reference TRBV28 and TRBJ1-5 provide the parts outside the CDR3, is DVKVTQSSRYLVKRTGEKVFLECVQDMDHENMFWYRQDPGLGLRLIYFSYDVKMKEKGDIPEGYSVSREKKERFSLILESASTNQTSMYLCASRDGQGRDQPQHFGDGTRLSIL.

V usage is TRBV30 and J usage is TRBJ1-5; D remains ambiguous. V lost 5 bases and J 6 bases, leaving 17 bases between the germline ends. This CDR3 comprises 14 residues. Germline V gene data show CDR1 as GTSNPN and CDR2 as SVGIG (reference sequence). The CDR3 DNA reads TGTGCCTGGTCGGCCGACTCCCATCGTCAGCCCCAGCATTTT. Translated: CAWSADSHRQPQHF.

The chain has TRBV5-1 and TRBJ1-1; 9 bases are shared with TRBD1. This CDR3 spans 17 amino acids. Trimming cost V 6 bases and J 0 bases; bases outside gene matches: 12. Germline V gene sequence: CDR1 SGHRS, CDR2 YFSETQ. CDR3 in amino acids: CASTKTGGPVMNTEAFF. The CDR3 bases are TGCGCCAGCACTAAAACAGGGGGCCCTGTCATGAACACTGAAGCTTTCTTT.

V usage is TRBV27 and J usage is TRBJ1-4; tentative D call: TRBD1 (6 bases). The CDR3 has 15 residues. V was cut by 5 bases and J by 8 bases, with 18 bases left in between. CDR1 is MNHEY, CDR2 SMNVEV, per germline (reference sequence). The CDR3 loop is CASSPRGGPQEKLFF. CDR3 DNA: TGTGCCAGCAGTCCCCGGGGGGGGCCCCAAGAAAAACTGTTTTTT.

This chain connects TRBV18 to TRBJ2-2; no reliable D call. CDR1 KGHSH and CDR2 LQKENI come from the germline V gene. Trimming cost V 5 bases and J 4 bases, with 5 bases left between them. This CDR3 is built from 12 residues. CDR3 loop: CASSSSTGELFF. The CDR3, as DNA: TGTGCCAGCTCATCATCCACCGGGGAGCTGTTTTTT.

Only a few counts were recorded for this clone. This rearrangement joins TRBV10-2 to TRBJ2-1, with TRBD2 matching 13 bases. This CDR3 comprises 15 residues. Germline assignment: CDR1 WSHSY and CDR2 SAAADI. With 3 bases clipped from V and 9 bases from J, the junction kept 5 bases outside the gene matches. CDR3 in amino acids: CASSDPTSGRGEQFF. The DNA for the CDR3 is TGCGCCAGCAGTGACCCAACTAGCGGGAGGGGTGAGCAGTTCTTC.

This clone was counted only a few times. This sequence joins TRBV9 and TRBJ2-3; tentative D call: TRBD2 (5 bases). The CDR3 is made up of 15 amino acids. The V and J ends lost 4 bases and 4 bases respectively, with 16 bases between them. The germline V gene has CDR1 SGDLS and CDR2 YYNGEE. The CDR3 DNA is TGTGCCAGCAGCTCAGTTCGGGGTCGCGCAGATACGCAGTATTTT. Its translation is CASSSVRGRADTQYF. Full variable domain (missing parts from reference TRBV9 and TRBJ2-3): DSGVTQTPKHLITATGQRVTLRCSPRSGDLSVYWYQQSLDQGLQFLIQYYNGEERAKGNILERFSAQQFPDLHSELNLSSLELGDSALYFCASSSVRGRADTQYFGPGTRLTVL.

The chain recombines TRBV28 with TRBJ2-1; TRBD2 matches at 9 bases. CDR1 and CDR2 (germline): MDHEN, SYDVKM. This CDR3 region has 15 residues. Germline trimming cut 6 bases from V and 0 bases from J; bases unmatched to any gene: 3. The CDR3 protein is CASSLAGNSYNEQFF. The CDR3 nucleotides are TGTGCCAGCAGCCTAGCGGGGAACTCCTACAATGAGCAGTTCTTC.

J is TRBJ2-7 and V is TRBV4-3; 9 nucleotides agree with TRBD2. V lost 4 bases, J lost 5 bases, and 12 bases stayed unmatched. Germline V gene lookup returns CDR1 LGHNA and CDR2 YSLEER. This CDR3 has 16 residues. CDR3 sequence reads: CASSPLAGLEGNEQYF. CDR3 nucleotide sequence: TGCGCCAGCAGCCCACTAGCGGGTCTAGAGGGCAACGAGCAGTACTTC.

The chain has TRBV6-5 and TRBJ2-1; 7 bases map to TRBD2. This CDR3 has 14 amino acids. CDR1 and CDR2 from the germline V gene are MNHEY and SVGAGI. The V segment lost 8 bases and the J segment 1 base; nucleotides outside the gene matches: 5. The CDR3 region is CASGEGISYNEQFF. For the CDR3, the DNA is TGTGCCAGCGGGGAGGGAATTTCCTACAATGAGCAGTTCTTC.

V gene TRBV13 combines with J gene TRBJ2-7, with a tentative D call TRBD1 (6 bases). This CDR3 is 11 amino acids long. V gave up 11 bases and J gave up 4 bases, with 12 bases separating them. Per germline, CDR1 PRHDT and CDR2 FYEKMQ (reference sequence). As DNA, the CDR3 is TGTGCCGTAGGGGGTGAATACGAGCAGTACTTC. Translating gives CAVGGEYEQYF.

This clone was seen just once. The chain employs TRBV13 and TRBJ1-3; D not certain. Germline V gene sequence: CDR1 PRHDT, CDR2 FYEKMQ (reference sequence). With 5 bases removed from V and 2 bases from J, the gap between germline ends came to 7 bases. This CDR3 is 13 amino acids long. CDR3 DNA sequence: TGTGCCAGCAGCCGTGAGACTGGAAACACCATATATTTT. It translates to CASSRETGNTIYF.

This clone appeared a few times. The chain couples TRBV27 to TRBJ2-1; 10 bases are a match to TRBD1. This CDR3 is 16 amino acids long. Germline V gives CDR1 MNHEY, CDR2 SMNVEV (reference sequence). After removal of 0 bases from V and 8 bases from J, the junction contained 7 bases not matched to a gene. CDR3 protein: CASSLSPGQGIHEQFF. The CDR3 DNA is TGTGCCAGCAGTTTATCTCCGGGACAGGGGATTCATGAGCAGTTCTTC.

The chain is built from TRBV5-1 and TRBJ2-1, with a possible D match to TRBD2 (6 bases). Germline V gives CDR1 SGHRS, CDR2 YFSETQ. This CDR3 has 15 amino acids. V gave up 7 bases and J gave up 2 bases, with 16 bases separating them. The CDR3 region is CASLLAPGAYNEQFF. The CDR3, as DNA: TGCGCCAGCCTCCTGGCCCCGGGAGCCTACAATGAGCAGTTCTTC.

The chain is built from TRBV5-6 and TRBJ1-5; D not certain. The CDR3 consists of 16 residues. V was shortened by 3 bases and J by 2 bases, with 15 bases between the two germline ends. Germline V lookup: CDR1 SGHDT, CDR2 YYEEEE. DNA of the CDR3: TGTGCCAGCAGCTCAGGAGGATGGAACGGCAATCAGCCCCAGCATTTT. It codes for CASSSGGWNGNQPQHF.